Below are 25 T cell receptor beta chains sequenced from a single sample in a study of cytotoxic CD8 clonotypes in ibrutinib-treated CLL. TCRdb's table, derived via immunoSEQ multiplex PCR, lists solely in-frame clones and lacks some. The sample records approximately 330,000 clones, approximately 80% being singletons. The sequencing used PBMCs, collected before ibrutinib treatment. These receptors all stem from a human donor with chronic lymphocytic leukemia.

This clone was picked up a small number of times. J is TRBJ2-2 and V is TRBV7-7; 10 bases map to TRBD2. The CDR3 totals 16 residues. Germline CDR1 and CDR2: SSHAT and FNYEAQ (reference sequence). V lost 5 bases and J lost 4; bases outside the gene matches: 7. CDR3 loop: CASSPLAGAFTGELFF. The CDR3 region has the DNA TGTGCCAGCAGCCCCCTAGCGGGAGCTTTCACCGGGGAGCTGTTTTTT.

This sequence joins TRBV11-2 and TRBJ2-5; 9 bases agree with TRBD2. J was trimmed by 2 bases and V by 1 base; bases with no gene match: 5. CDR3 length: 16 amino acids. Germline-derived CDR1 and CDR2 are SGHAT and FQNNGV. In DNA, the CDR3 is TGTGCCAGCAGCTTAGGGGCGGGAGGGCCTCAAGAGACCCAGTACTTC. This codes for CASSLGAGGPQETQYF.

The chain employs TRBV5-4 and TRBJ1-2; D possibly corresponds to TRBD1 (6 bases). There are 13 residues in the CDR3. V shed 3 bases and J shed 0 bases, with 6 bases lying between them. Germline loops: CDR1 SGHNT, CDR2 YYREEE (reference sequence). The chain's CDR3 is CASSWDTNYGYTF. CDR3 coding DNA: TGTGCCAGCAGCTGGGACACTAACTATGGCTACACCTTC.

The CDR3 coding sequence is TGCGCCAGCAGCTTGGGGGGCGTCTACGAGCAGTACTTC. Its translation: CASSLGGVYEQYF. This rearrangement joins TRBV5-1 to TRBJ2-7; possibly TRBD1 for D (5 bases). Per germline, CDR1 SGHRS and CDR2 YFSETQ. CDR3 length: 13 amino acids. Deletions cut 0 bases from V and 3 bases from J, with 7 bases between.

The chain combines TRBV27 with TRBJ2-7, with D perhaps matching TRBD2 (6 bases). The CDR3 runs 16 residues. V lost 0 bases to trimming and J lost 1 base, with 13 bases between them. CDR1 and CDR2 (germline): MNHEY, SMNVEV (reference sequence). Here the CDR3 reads CASSLSSGQGSYEQYF. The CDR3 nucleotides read TGTGCCAGCAGTTTATCGAGCGGGCAGGGATCCTACGAGCAGTACTTC.

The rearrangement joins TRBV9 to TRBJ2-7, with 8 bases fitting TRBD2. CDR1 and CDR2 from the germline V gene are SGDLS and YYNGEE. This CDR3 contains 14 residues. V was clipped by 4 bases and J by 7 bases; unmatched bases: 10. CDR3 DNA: TGTGCCAGCAGCATTAGCGGGACCTCGGGGGAGCAGTACTTC. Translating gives CASSISGTSGEQYF.

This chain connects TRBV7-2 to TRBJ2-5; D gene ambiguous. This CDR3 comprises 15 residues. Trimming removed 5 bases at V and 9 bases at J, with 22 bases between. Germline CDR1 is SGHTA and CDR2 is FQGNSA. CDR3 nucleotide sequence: TGTGCCAGCAGCACCGGCTTGGGATCGAGAGAATCCCAGTACTTC. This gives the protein CASSTGLGSRESQYF.

The DNA of the CDR3 is TGTGCCAGCAGGCGAGCGGATACGCAGTATTTT. It is translated as CASRRADTQYF. The chain couples TRBV7-9 to TRBJ2-3; D remains ambiguous. V was clipped by 6 bases and J by 6 bases, with 7 bases between them. The CDR3 contains 11 residues. Germline V lookup: CDR1 SEHNR, CDR2 FQNEAQ (reference sequence).

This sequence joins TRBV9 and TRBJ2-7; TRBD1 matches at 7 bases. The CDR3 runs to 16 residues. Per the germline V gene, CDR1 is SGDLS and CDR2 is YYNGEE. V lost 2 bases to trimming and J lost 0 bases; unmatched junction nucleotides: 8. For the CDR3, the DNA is TGTGCCAGCAGCGTCAACCCCGGGACAGACTCCTACGAGCAGTACTTC. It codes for CASSVNPGTDSYEQYF.

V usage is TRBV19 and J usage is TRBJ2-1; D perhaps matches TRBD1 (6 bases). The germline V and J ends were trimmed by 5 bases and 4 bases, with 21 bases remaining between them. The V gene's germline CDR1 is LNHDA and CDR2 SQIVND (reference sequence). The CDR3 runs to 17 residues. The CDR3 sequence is CASSPDLVWGQYNEQFF. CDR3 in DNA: TGTGCCAGTAGTCCTGACCTAGTATGGGGACAATACAATGAGCAGTTCTTC.

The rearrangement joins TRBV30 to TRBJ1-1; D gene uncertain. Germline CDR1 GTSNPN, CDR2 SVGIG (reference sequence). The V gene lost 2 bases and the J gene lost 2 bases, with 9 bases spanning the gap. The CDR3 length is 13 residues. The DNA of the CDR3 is TGTGCCTGGAGTATGACCCCCAACACTGAAGCTTTCTTT. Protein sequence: CAWSMTPNTEAFF.

CDR3 in DNA: TGTGCCAGCTCACTCAGGGTTCTGAACACTGAAGCTTTCTTT. It codes for CASSLRVLNTEAFF. The chain carries TRBV18 and TRBJ1-1; maybe TRBD1 (5 bases). Trimming cost V 4 bases and J 0 bases, with 9 bases left between them. The CDR3 length is 14 residues. From germline, CDR1 is KGHSH and CDR2 LQKENI.

CDR3 DNA sequence: TGTGCCTGGAGTGTACCCCCACTCGCGCATATCTACGAGCAGTACTTC. Its translation: CAWSVPPLAHIYEQYF. The rearrangement links TRBV30 to TRBJ2-7; no clear D. V was clipped by 0 bases and J by 3 bases, with 18 bases between them. The germline gives CDR1 GTSNPN, CDR2 SVGIG (reference sequence). The CDR3 extends over 16 amino acids. Complete variable domain (other parts from reference TRBV30 and TRBJ2-7): SQTIHQWPATLVQPVGSPLSLECTVEGTSNPNLYWYRQAAGRGLQLLFYSVGIGQISSEVPQNLSASRPQDRQFILSSKKLLLSDSGFYLCAWSVPPLAHIYEQYFGPGTRLTVT.

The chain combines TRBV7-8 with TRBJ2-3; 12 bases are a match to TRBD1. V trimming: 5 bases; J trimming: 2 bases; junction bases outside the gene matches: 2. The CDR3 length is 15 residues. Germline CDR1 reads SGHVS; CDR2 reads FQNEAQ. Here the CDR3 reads CASSRGQGATDTQYF. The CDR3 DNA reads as TGTGCCAGCAGCCGGGGACAGGGGGCCACAGATACGCAGTATTTT. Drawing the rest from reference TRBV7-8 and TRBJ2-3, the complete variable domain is GAGVSQSPRYKVAKRGQDVALRCDPISGHVSLFWYQQALGQGPEFLTYFQNEAQLDKSGLPSDRFFAERPEGSVSTLKIQRTQQEDSAVYLCASSRGQGATDTQYFGPGTRLTVL.

In nucleotides, the CDR3 is TGTGCCAGCAGCCCCACCCCCGACAGAAACTATGGCTACACCTTC. It codes for CASSPTPDRNYGYTF. The V gene is TRBV4-2, the J gene TRBJ1-2; perhaps TRBD1 as D (5 bases). Germline loops: CDR1 LGHNA, CDR2 YNFKEQ. The CDR3 runs 15 residues. V lost 4 bases and J lost 2, with 14 bases in between.

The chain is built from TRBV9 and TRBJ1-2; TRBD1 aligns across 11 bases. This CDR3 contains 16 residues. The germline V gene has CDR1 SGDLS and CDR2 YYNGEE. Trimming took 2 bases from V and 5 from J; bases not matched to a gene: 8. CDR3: CASSVSPGQGVYGYTF. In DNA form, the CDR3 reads TGTGCCAGCAGCGTGTCACCGGGACAGGGGGTTTATGGCTACACCTTC. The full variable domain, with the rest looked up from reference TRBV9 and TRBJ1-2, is DSGVTQTPKHLITATGQRVTLRCSPRSGDLSVYWYQQSLDQGLQFLIQYYNGEERAKGNILERFSAQQFPDLHSELNLSSLELGDSALYFCASSVSPGQGVYGYTFGSGTRLTVV.

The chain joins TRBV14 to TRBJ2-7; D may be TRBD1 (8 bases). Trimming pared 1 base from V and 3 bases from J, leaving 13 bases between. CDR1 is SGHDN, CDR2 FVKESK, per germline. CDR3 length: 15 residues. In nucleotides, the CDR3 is TGTGCCAGCAGCCAAGGGGAGGGACAGGACTACGAGCAGTACTTC. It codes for CASSQGEGQDYEQYF.

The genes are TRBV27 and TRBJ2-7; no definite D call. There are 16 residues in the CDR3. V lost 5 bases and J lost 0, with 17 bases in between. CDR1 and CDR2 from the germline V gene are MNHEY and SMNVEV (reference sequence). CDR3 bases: TGTGCCAGCAGTCCGAGAGTGGGCGGAAGCTCCTACGAGCAGTACTTC. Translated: CASSPRVGGSSYEQYF.

The CDR3 is CAWRGVGELFF. CDR3 nucleotide sequence: TGTGCCTGGAGGGGGGTAGGGGAGCTGTTTTTT. The V and J genes are TRBV30 and TRBJ2-2; perhaps D is TRBD1 or TRBD2 (5 bases each). Germline V CDR1 and CDR2: GTSNPN, SVGIG (reference sequence). Trimming took off 3 bases at V and 8 bases at J, with 7 bases between the two ends. The CDR3 contains 11 residues.

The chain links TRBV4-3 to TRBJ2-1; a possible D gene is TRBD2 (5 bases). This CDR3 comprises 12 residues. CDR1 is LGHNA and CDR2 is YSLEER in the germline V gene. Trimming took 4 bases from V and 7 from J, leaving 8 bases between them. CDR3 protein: CASSLGSNEQFF. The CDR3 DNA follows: TGCGCCAGCAGCCTAGGGAGTAATGAGCAGTTCTTC.

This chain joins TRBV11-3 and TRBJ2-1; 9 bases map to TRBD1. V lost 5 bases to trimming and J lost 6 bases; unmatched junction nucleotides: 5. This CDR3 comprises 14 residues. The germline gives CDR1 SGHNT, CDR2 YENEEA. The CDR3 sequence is CASSPQGAVNEQFF. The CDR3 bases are TGTGCCAGCAGCCCACAGGGGGCGGTCAATGAGCAGTTCTTC.

The CDR3 nucleotides are TGTGCCAGTATGGGGGTTGCTAACACAGATACGCAGTATTTT. This translates into CASMGVANTDTQYF. This chain joins TRBV19 and TRBJ2-3; tentatively, D is TRBD1 or TRBD2 (5 bases each). The ends were cut back, 7 bases at V and 2 bases at J, with 13 bases in the middle. CDR3 length: 14 residues. Germline lookup yields CDR1 LNHDA and CDR2 SQIVND (reference sequence).

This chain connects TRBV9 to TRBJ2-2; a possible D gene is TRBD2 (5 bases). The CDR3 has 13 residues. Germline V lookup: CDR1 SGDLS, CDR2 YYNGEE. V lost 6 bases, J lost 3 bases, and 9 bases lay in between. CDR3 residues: CASTYGDTGELFF. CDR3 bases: TGTGCCAGCACCTACGGGGACACCGGGGAGCTGTTTTTT.

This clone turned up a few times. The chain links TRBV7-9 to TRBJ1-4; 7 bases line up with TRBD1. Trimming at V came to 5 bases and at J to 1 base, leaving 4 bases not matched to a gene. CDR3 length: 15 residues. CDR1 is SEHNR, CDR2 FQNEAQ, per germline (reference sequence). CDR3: CASSGQGVTNEKLFF. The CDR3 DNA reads TGTGCCAGCAGCGGGCAGGGGGTAACTAATGAAAAACTGTTTTTT.

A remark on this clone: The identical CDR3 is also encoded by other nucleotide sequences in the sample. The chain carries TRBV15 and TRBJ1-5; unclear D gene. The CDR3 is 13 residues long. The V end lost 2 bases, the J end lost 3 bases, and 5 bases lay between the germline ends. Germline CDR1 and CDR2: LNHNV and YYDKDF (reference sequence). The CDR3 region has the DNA TGTGCCACCAGCAGACGGGACAATCAGCCCCAGCATTTT. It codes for CATSRRDNQPQHF.